This TCR beta chain stems from a study of blood T cell repertoires in COVID-19. V lost 1 base, J lost 2 bases, and 13 bases lay in between. Looked up from germline, CDR1 is SGHNT and CDR2 is YYREEE (reference sequence). This CDR3 spans 15 amino acids. Sequencing was performed with immunoSEQ multiplex PCR; in TCRdb, only in-frame clones are kept and a portion is missing. Among nearly 200,000 clones listed, 86% were seen once. The receptor was derived from a woman aged 70 to 79 with acute or convalescent COVID-19. The source material was peripheral blood. The chain employs TRBV5-4 and TRBJ2-7; perhaps TRBD1 as D (5 bases). In DNA, the CDR3 is TGTGCCAGCAGCTTGCAGGGAATAATTCCCTACGAGCAGTACTTC. This codes for CASSLQGIIPYEQYF.